Listed here is a single TCR beta chain. In the original processing: Reference gene primer amplification gave nucleated cell count estimates. TCRdb keeps only in-frame clones here, not all; method: immunoSEQ multiplex PCR. V and J calls and clone size are those listed in that table; D and trimming were worked out from the DNA. The profile covers roughly 160,000 clones, with around 90% appearing a single time and 2.5% taken by the ten largest. Seattle-derived patients entered the study during active infection and were followed longitudinally. This sample is part of a study of blood T cell repertoires in COVID-19. Study-wide context: PBMCs, B-cell-depleted T cells, or T cells were the source of the cDNA or gDNA that made up the material.

The clonotype comes from a woman older than 75 with COVID-19, enrolled during active disease. Input material: peripheral blood.

The CDR3 spells CASSKGQGTSGRFLVRGEQFF. The CDR3 DNA follows: TGTGCCAGCAGCAAAGGACAAGGGACTAGCGGGAGGTTTCTCGTGAGGGGTGAGCAGTTCTTC. The chain employs TRBV21-1 and TRBJ2-1; the table's TRBD2 call for D was not verified on the DNA. TRBV21-1 is recorded as a pseudogene. The CDR3 contains 21 residues.